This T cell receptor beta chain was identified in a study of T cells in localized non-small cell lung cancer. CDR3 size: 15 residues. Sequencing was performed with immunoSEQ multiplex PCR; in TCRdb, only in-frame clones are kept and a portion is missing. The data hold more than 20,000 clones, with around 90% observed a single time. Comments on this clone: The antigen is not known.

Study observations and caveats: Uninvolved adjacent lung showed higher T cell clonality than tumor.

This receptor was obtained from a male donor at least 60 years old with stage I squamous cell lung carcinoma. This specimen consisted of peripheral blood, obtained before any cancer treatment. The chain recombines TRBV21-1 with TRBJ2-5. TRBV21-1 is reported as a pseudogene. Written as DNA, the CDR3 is TGTGCCAGCAGCATGGGGGGCTGCGGACAAGAGACCCAGTACTTC. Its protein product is CASSMGGCGQETQYF.